The 2 T cell receptor beta chains below all came from one sample that was sequenced in a study of CD8 T cells in Susac syndrome. The authors reverse transcribed about 0.5 to 1 ug RNA with random hexamers. MiXCR, applied by TCRdb to the immunoSEQ multiplex PCR reads, yields one record per CDR3 protein. Of fewer than 80,000 distinct CDR3 sequences detected, approximately 96% appear once; the ten largest clones hold 0.45% to 0.65%. Source material: CD8+ T cells from PBMCs. These receptors originate from a human donor with multiple sclerosis.

The chain employs TRBV29-1 and TRBJ2-2; possibly TRBD1 for D (6 bases). The V end lost 1 base, the J end lost 1 base, and 10 bases lay between the germline ends. The CDR3 contains 15 residues. CDR1 SQVTM and CDR2 ANQGSEA come from the germline V gene. The CDR3 here is CSVEGDTWNTGELFF. The CDR3 DNA is TGCAGCGTTGAAGGGGACACCTGGAACACCGGGGAGCTGTTTTTT.

V and J are TRBV12-3 or TRBV12-4 and TRBJ2-7, with unresolved D. There are 14 residues in the CDR3. The V gene lost 3 bases and the J gene lost 1 base, with 10 bases spanning the gap. CDR3 DNA: TGTGCCAGCAGTTTGAACCTCGGGTCCTACGAGCAGTACTTC. Translating gives CASSLNLGSYEQYF.